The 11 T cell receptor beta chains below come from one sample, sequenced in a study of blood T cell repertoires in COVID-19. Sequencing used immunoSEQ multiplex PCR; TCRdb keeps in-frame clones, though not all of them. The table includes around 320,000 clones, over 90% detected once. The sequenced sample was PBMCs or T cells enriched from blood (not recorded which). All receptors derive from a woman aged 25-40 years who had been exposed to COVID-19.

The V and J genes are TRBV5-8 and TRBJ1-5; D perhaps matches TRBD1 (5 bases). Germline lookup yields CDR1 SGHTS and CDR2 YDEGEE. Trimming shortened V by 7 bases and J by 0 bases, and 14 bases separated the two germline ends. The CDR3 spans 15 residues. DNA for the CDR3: TGTGCCAGCGCCATTCAGGGATATAGCAATCAGCCCCAGCATTTT. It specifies CASAIQGYSNQPQHF.

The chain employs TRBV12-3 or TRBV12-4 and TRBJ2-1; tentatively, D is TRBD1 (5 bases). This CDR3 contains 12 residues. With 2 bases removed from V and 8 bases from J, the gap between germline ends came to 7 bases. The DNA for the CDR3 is TGTGCCAGCAGTTTAAGGGGTTATGAGCAGTTCTTC. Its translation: CASSLRGYEQFF.

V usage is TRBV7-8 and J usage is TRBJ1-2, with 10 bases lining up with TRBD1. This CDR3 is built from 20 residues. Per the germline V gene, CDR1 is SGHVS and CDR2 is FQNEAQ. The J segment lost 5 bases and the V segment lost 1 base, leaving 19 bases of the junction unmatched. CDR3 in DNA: TGTGCCAGCAGCTTAGAGTCAAAGGGACAGGGGATTGGGGCATGGTATGGCTACACCTTC. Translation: CASSLESKGQGIGAWYGYTF. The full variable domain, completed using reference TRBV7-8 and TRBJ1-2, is GAGVSQSPRYKVAKRGQDVALRCDPISGHVSLFWYQQALGQGPEFLTYFQNEAQLDKSGLPSDRFFAERPEGSVSTLKIQRTQQEDSAVYLCASSLESKGQGIGAWYGYTFGSGTRLTVV.

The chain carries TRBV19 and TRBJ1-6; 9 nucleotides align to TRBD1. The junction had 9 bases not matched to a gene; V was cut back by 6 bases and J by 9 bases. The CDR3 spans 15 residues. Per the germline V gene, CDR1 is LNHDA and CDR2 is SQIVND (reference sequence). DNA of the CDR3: TGTGCCAGTAGCCTCGGGACAGGGTTTATTTCACCCCTCCACTTT. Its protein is CASSLGTGFISPLHF.

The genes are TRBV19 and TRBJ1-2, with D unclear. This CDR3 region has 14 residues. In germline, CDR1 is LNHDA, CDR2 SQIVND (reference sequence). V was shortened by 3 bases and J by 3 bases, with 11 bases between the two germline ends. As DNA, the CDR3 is TGTGCCAGTAGTATTTCAACTAGGGACTATGGCTACACCTTC. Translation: CASSISTRDYGYTF.

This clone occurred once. As DNA, the CDR3 is TGTGCCAGCAGCTTAGCTTTTGGACAGGGGGCAGGAACTGAAGCTTTCTTT. It specifies CASSLAFGQGAGTEAFF. V and J are TRBV7-9 and TRBJ1-1, with 11 bases identical to TRBD1. Germline values: CDR1 SEHNR, CDR2 FQNEAQ (reference sequence). Unmatched junction bases numbered 8, after V lost 0 bases and J lost 5 bases. This CDR3 is built from 17 residues.

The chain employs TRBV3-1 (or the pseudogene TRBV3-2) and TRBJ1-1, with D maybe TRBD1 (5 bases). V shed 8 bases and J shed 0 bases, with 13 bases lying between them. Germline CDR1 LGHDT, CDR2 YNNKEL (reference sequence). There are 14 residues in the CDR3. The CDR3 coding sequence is TGTGCCAGCGCCGGGGGACGCATGAACACTGAAGCTTTCTTT. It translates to CASAGGRMNTEAFF.

CDR3 DNA sequence: TGTGCCAGCAGTTTATCGGGGGCCTCACTCTCAGATACGCAGTATTTT. Protein product: CASSLSGASLSDTQYF. The V gene is TRBV27, the J gene TRBJ2-3; D is possibly TRBD1 (6 bases). The CDR3 runs to 16 residues. Germline V gene lookup returns CDR1 MNHEY and CDR2 SMNVEV (reference sequence). Trimming cost V 0 bases and J 4 bases, with 14 bases left between them.

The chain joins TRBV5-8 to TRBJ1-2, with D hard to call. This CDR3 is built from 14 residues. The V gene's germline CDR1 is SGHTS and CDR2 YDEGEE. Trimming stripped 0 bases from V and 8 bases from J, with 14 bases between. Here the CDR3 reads CASSLVLEVRGYTF. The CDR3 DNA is TGTGCCAGCAGCTTGGTTCTCGAAGTGAGAGGCTACACCTTC.

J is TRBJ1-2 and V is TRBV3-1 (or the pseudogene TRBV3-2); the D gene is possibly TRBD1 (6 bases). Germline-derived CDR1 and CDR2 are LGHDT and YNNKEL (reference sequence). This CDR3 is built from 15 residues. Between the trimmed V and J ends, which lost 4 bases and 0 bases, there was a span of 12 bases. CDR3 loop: CASSLRGSANYGYTF. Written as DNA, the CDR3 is TGTGCCAGCAGCCTCAGGGGTTCCGCTAACTATGGCTACACCTTC.

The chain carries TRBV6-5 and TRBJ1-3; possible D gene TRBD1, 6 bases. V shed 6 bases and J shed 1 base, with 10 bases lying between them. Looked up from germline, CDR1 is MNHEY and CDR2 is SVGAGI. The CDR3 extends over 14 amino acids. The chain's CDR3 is CASRPGTSGNTIYF. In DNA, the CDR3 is TGTGCCAGCAGACCCGGGACATCTGGAAACACCATATATTTT.